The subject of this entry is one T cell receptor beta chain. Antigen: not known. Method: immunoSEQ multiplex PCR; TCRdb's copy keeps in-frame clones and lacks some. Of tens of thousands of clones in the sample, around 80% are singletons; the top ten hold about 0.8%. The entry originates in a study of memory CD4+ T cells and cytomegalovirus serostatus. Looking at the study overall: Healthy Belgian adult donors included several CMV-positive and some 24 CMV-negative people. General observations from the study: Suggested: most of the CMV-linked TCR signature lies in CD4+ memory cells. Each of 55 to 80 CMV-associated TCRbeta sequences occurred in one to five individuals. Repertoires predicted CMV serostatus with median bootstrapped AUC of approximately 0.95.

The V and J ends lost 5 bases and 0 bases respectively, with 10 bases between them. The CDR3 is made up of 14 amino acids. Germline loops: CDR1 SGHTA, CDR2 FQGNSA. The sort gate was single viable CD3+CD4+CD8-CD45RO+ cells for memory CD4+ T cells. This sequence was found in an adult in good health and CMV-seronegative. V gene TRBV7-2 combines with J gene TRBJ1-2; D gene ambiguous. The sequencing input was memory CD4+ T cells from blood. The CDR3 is CASSLSRTNYGYTF. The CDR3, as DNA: TGTGCCAGCAGCCTCAGCCGAACTAACTATGGCTACACCTTC. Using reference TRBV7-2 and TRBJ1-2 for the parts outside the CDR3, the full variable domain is GAGVSQSPSNKVTEKGKDVELRCDPISGHTALYWYRQSLGQGLEFLIYFQGNSAPDKSGLPSDRFSAERTGGSVSTLTIQRTQQEDSAVYLCASSLSRTNYGYTFGSGTRLTVV.